This TCR beta chain was recovered during a study of shared clonotypes between healthy human individuals. Study-wide points: Rarefaction revealed incomplete sorted-subset sequencing despite large depth.

Sequencing was performed with immunoSEQ multiplex PCR; in TCRdb, only in-frame clones are kept and a portion is missing. This table has about 2 million clones, about 95% appearing once. CD45RO-negative, CCR7-positively selected cells formed the naive CD8 fraction, excluding terminally differentiated effector memory CD45RA+ cells. The CDR3 runs to 13 residues. V lost 5 bases and J 5 bases, leaving 12 bases between the germline ends. CDR1 and CDR2 (germline): WNHNN, SYGVQD (reference sequence). As regards this clone: Its specificity is unknown.

The sequence came from a man between 18 and 29 years old in good health. Input material: naive CD8+ T cells sorted from blood. This rearrangement joins TRBV10-1 to TRBJ2-5; tentatively, D is TRBD2 (5 bases). The DNA for the CDR3 is TGCGCCAGCAGTAGGATTCCGGGGGAGACCCAGTACTTC. This sequence encodes CASSRIPGETQYF.